This T cell receptor beta chain was profiled in a study of CD8+ T cells in alopecia areata. Treatment of the sample: oral pan-JAK inhibitor, 5-10 mg twice daily. Peripheral blood and lesional scalp punch biopsies were taken from alopecia areata patients. Germline CDR1 reads MNHEY; CDR2 reads SVGAGI. CDR3 length: 13 amino acids. V shed 7 bases and J 7 bases; nucleotides not matched to a gene: 7. Sequencing relied on a cDNA template that was reverse transcribed from extracted RNA. TCRdb's table, derived via immunoSEQ multiplex PCR, lists solely in-frame clones and lacks some. Found here are about 140,000 clones, roughly 50% of them singletons; the top ten hold around 15%.

The chain has TRBV6-5 and TRBJ2-1, with TRBD1 matching 7 bases. The source material was CD8+ T cells sorted from blood, sampled at week 4, from a patient treated with tofacitinib. The clonotype originates from a human donor with alopecia areata. This CDR3 reads CASTLTGRNEQFF. CDR3 bases: TGTGCCAGCACCCTGACAGGGCGAAATGAGCAGTTCTTC.